Given below is one TCR beta chain in context. What it binds is not known. The sample belongs to a study of T-cell reconstitution after alpha-beta-depleted transplantation in children. Study results and limitations: Expanded graft clones numbering several hundred reportedly gave rise to alpha-beta T cells about two months after transplant. Hyperexpanded clones declined; after one year, newly produced T cells mostly supplied diversity. In some patients, recipient T cells and intrathymic progenitors surviving conditioning explained high day-60 diversity.

Library preparation (for TCRbeta) was performed with unique molecular identifiers. TCRdb itself ran the PCR reads through MiXCR, one entry per CDR3 protein. The sample yields hundreds of thousands of distinct CDR3 sequences, about an eighth seen once. V lost 1 base and J lost 5; bases outside the gene matches: 8. CDR3 length: 16 residues. In germline, CDR1 is MNHEY, CDR2 SVGAGI. This specimen was PBMCs, mostly from graft donor cells, taken 360 days after TCRalphabeta/CD19-depleted stem cell transplant. This sequence originates from a male patient younger than 18 who had a stem cell transplant for acute myeloid leukemia, so the T cells may come from the graft donor. The chain carries TRBV6-5 and TRBJ1-1, with 9 bases that match TRBD1. The CDR3 sequence: CASSYLPGTGRTEAFF. The CDR3 DNA follows: TGTGCCAGCAGTTACTTGCCCGGGACAGGGAGGACTGAAGCTTTCTTT.